This is a list of T cell receptor beta chains from one sample in a study of TIL therapy for anti-PD-1-resistant metastatic lung cancer. Clones were read by immunoSEQ multiplex PCR, and TCRdb kept only the in-frame ones, dropping some. The repertoire has about 19,000 clones, about three quarters of them found once; the top ten carry 7% to 8%. The input for sequencing was blood, taken at baseline. All receptors derive from a person aged 25-80 years with non-small cell lung cancer. CDR3s include the opening cysteine and the closing phenylalanine or tryptophan. A D gene is named only where the DNA matches it firmly. A clone size is listed for some rows: how often the clone was seen (once, few, many), or a class if it is expanded.

CASSLGGAKHGTDTQYF	TGTGCCAGCAGCTTGGGGGGGGCGAAGCACGGCACAGATACGCAGTATTTT	-	TRBV5-4	TRBJ2-3	-
CASSIGPNSPLHF	TGTGCCAGTAGTATAGGGCCCAATTCACCCCTCCACTTT	-	TRBV19	TRBJ1-6	-
CAISESGSNQPQHF	TGTGCCATCAGTGAGTCTGGTAGCAATCAGCCCCAGCATTTT	-	TRBV10-3	TRBJ1-5	-
CASSSRDRGPRGPQHF	TGTGCCAGCAGCTCCCGGGACAGGGGGCCCCGTGGGCCCCAGCATTTT	-	TRBV5-6	TRBJ1-5	TRBD1
CASSWTRGGAYQPQHF	TGTGCCAGCAGCTGGACTCGGGGGGGGGCGTATCAGCCCCAGCATTTT	-	TRBV7-9	TRBJ1-5	-
CASSLAGGNDEQYF	TGTGCCAGCAGCTTGGCAGGGGGAAACGACGAGCAGTACTTC	once	TRBV7-9	TRBJ2-7	TRBD1
CASSLALATSGGIQEQFF	TGTGCCAGCAGCTTAGCCCTCGCTACTAGCGGGGGGATCCAAGAGCAGTTCTTC	-	TRBV7-2	TRBJ2-1	TRBD2
CATSDPSRPYEQYF	TGTGCCACCAGTGACCCCTCGAGGCCCTACGAGCAGTACTTC	-	TRBV24-1	TRBJ2-7	-
CASSLVNVAPGELFF	TGTGCCAGCAGCTTGGTTAACGTCGCTCCCGGGGAGCTGTTTTTT	-	TRBV7-8	TRBJ2-2	-
CASSLRRGSYEQYF	TGCGCCAGCAGCTTGAGGAGGGGTTCCTACGAGCAGTACTTC	-	TRBV5-1	TRBJ2-7	-
CASRSTPSRITEAFF	TGTGCCAGCCGATCAACCCCCAGCAGGATAACTGAAGCTTTCTTT	-	TRBV3-1/TRBV3-2	TRBJ1-1	-
CASSIRRSYTDTQYF	TGTGCCAGTAGTATACGGCGGTCGTACACAGATACGCAGTATTTT	-	TRBV19	TRBJ2-3	-
CASGTSGGNEKLFF	TGCGCCAGCGGGACGTCGGGAGGGAATGAAAAACTGTTTTTT	-	TRBV5-1	TRBJ1-4	-
CASSLVAGGLEETQYF	TGTGCCAGCAGCTTAGTAGCGGGGGGGCTAGAGGAGACCCAGTACTTC	-	TRBV7-2	TRBJ2-5	TRBD2
CASSLSGSDKNIQYF	TGTGCCAGCAGCTTGAGCGGGAGTGACAAAAACATTCAGTACTTC	-	TRBV11-2	TRBJ2-4	TRBD2
CATSDRAGSSYNEQFF	TGTGCCACCAGTGACCGAGCGGGGAGCTCCTACAATGAGCAGTTCTTC	-	TRBV24-1	TRBJ2-1	TRBD2
CASSLGGTAQETQYF	TGTGCCAGCAGCTTAGGCGGGACAGCCCAAGAGACCCAGTACTTC	-	TRBV7-6	TRBJ2-5	-
CASSQRQGVGGYTF	TGCGCCAGCAGCCAAAGACAGGGGGTGGGAGGCTACACCTTC	few	TRBV4-1	TRBJ1-2	TRBD1
CAISYLGYEQYF	TGTGCCATCAGTTACCTAGGTTACGAGCAGTACTTC	-	TRBV10-3	TRBJ2-7	-
CASSPGPGANEQFF	TGTGCCAGTAGCCCGGGACCAGGGGCCAATGAGCAGTTCTTC	-	TRBV19	TRBJ2-1	-
CASSPPRGSDTQYF	TGTGCCAGCAGCCCTCCCCGGGGTTCAGATACGCAGTATTTT	-	TRBV3-1/TRBV3-2	TRBJ2-3	-
CASSLVGSNYGYTF	TGTGCCAGCAGCTTAGTTGGGTCGAACTATGGCTACACCTTC	-	TRBV7-9	TRBJ1-2	-
CASSLARQGSEKLFF	TGTGCCAGCAGCTTAGCGCGACAGGGGTCTGAAAAACTGTTTTTT	-	TRBV7-6	TRBJ1-4	TRBD1
CASSTGLINEQFF	TGTGCCAGTAGTACAGGACTTATCAATGAGCAGTTCTTC	-	TRBV19	TRBJ2-1	-
CASSLGASLRETQYF	TGTGCCAGCAGCTTAGGTGCGTCATTGCGGGAGACCCAGTACTTC	-	TRBV7-9	TRBJ2-5	-
CASSQGQGRETQYF	TGTGCCAGCAGCCAAGGACAGGGGAGGGAGACCCAGTACTTC	once	TRBV3-1/TRBV3-2	TRBJ2-5	TRBD1
CAISESTGALLGGNQPQHF	TGTGCCATCAGTGAGTCGACGGGGGCGCTTCTGGGAGGCAATCAGCCCCAGCATTTT	once	TRBV10-3	TRBJ1-5	-
CASSLRLAANTGELFF	TGTGCCAGTAGTTTACGACTAGCGGCAAACACCGGGGAGCTGTTTTTT	-	TRBV19	TRBJ2-2	TRBD2
CASRASGANVLTF	TGTGCCAGCAGAGCGTCTGGGGCCAACGTCCTGACTTTC	once	TRBV5-4	TRBJ2-6	-
CASSPGTAQETQYF	TGTGCCAGCTCACCTGGGACAGCGCAAGAGACCCAGTACTTC	-	TRBV18	TRBJ2-5	TRBD1
CASSSGTGRREKLFF	TGTGCCAGCAGTTCAGGGACAGGGAGACGGGAAAAACTGTTTTTT	-	TRBV27	TRBJ1-4	TRBD1
CASSQEDRGNTEAFF	TGCGCCAGCAGCCAAGAGGACAGGGGAAACACTGAAGCTTTCTTT	-	TRBV4-3	TRBJ1-1	TRBD1
CASSPAQTAILVGYTF	TGTGCCAGTAGTCCGGCCCAGACAGCTATCCTTGTTGGCTACACCTTC	-	TRBV19	TRBJ1-2	-
CASSTLQGRGTEAFF	TGTGCCAGTAGTACCCTACAGGGGAGGGGGACTGAAGCTTTCTTT	-	TRBV19	TRBJ1-1	TRBD1
CAWSAGSLYEQYF	TGTGCCTGGAGTGCGGGGTCCCTCTACGAGCAGTACTTC	once	TRBV30	TRBJ2-7	-
CASSPLGEITDTQYF	TGTGCCAGCTCACCACTCGGTGAGATCACAGATACGCAGTATTTT	-	TRBV18	TRBJ2-3	-
CASSNRAEGEQYF	TGCGCCAGCAGCAACAGGGCCGAGGGTGAGCAGTACTTC	-	TRBV5-1	TRBJ2-7	-
CASSQGGTDTQYF	TGTGCCAGCAGCCAGGGGGGCACAGATACGCAGTATTTT	-	TRBV3-1/TRBV3-2	TRBJ2-3	-
CASNGGDGYTF	TGTGCCAGCAATGGGGGCGATGGCTACACCTTC	-	TRBV2	TRBJ1-2	-
CASSFKGGINSPLHF	TGTGCCAGCAGCTTTAAGGGCGGAATTAATTCACCCCTCCACTTT	-	TRBV7-2	TRBJ1-6	-
CAGSPDRSLYGYTF	TGTGCCGGCAGCCCGGACCGTAGTCTTTATGGCTACACCTTC	-	TRBV6-6	TRBJ1-2	-
CASSLTSGSYEQYF	TGTGCCAGCAGCTTGACTAGCGGCTCCTACGAGCAGTACTTC	-	TRBV11-3	TRBJ2-7	TRBD2
CASSLGLGPYNEQFF	TGTGCCAGCAGTCTTGGACTAGGGCCCTACAATGAGCAGTTCTTC	-	TRBV28	TRBJ2-1	TRBD2
CASSEYAGSYEQYF	TGTGCCAGCAGTGAGTATGCGGGGTCCTACGAGCAGTACTTC	-	TRBV6-4	TRBJ2-7	-
CASSQDAGGLKTQYF	TGCGCCAGCAGCCAAGATGCGGGGGGCCTAAAGACCCAGTACTTC	-	TRBV4-3	TRBJ2-5	TRBD2
CASSSGQTYNSPLHF	TGTGCCAGCAGCTCCGGACAGACTTATAATTCACCCCTCCACTTT	few	TRBV5-4	TRBJ1-6	-
CASSLKPFSGGYEQYF	TGTGCCAGCAGTCTCAAGCCTTTTAGCGGGGGGTACGAGCAGTACTTC	medium-sized	TRBV27	TRBJ2-7	TRBD2
CASSVGGGGADTQYF	TGTGCCAGCAGCGTAGGAGGCGGGGGGGCAGATACGCAGTATTTT	-	TRBV9	TRBJ2-3	TRBD2
CASSESGTGHNEQFF	TGTGCCAGCAGTGAATCTGGGACAGGCCACAATGAGCAGTTCTTC	-	TRBV6-1	TRBJ2-1	TRBD1
CASSLASWIGEADTQYF	TGTGCCAGCAGCTTGGCCTCGTGGATCGGCGAGGCAGATACGCAGTATTTT	-	TRBV5-4	TRBJ2-3	-
CASSYSPRGSYEQYF	TGTGCCAGCAGTTACTCCCCACGGGGTTCCTACGAGCAGTACTTC	-	TRBV6-5	TRBJ2-7	-
CASSLGSFDEQFF	TGTGCCAGCAGCCTAGGGAGTTTCGATGAGCAGTTCTTC	-	TRBV7-9	TRBJ2-1	-
CASSVDRAGGNTIYF	TGTGCCAGTAGTGTCGACAGGGCCGGTGGAAACACCATATATTTT	-	TRBV19	TRBJ1-3	TRBD1